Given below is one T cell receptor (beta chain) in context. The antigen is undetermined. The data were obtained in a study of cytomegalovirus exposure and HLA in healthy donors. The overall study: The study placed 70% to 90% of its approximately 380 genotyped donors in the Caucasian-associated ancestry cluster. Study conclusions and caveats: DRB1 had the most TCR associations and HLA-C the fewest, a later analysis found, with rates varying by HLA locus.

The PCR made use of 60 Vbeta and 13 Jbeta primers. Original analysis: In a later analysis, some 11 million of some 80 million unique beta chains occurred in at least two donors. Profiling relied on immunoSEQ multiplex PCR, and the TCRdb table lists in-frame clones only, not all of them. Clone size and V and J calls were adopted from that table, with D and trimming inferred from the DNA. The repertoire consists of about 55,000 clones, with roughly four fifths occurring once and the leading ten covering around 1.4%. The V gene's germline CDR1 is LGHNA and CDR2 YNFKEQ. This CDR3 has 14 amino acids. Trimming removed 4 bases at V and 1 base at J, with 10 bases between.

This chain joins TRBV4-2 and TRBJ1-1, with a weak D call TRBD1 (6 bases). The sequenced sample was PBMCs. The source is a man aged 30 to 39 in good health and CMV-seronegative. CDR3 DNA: TGTGCCAGCAGCCTGGGACAAGAGAACACTGAAGCTTTCTTT. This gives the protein CASSLGQENTEAFF.